One and the same sample provided the 23 T cell receptor beta chains below, sequenced in a study of identical twins. MiXCR was run by TCRdb on the 5' RACE reads, yielding one entry per CDR3 protein. The sample yields hundreds of thousands of distinct CDR3 sequences, nearly 9.5% seen once. These data were also reused for a study on yellow fever vaccine responses in identical twins.

The sample was CD8+ T cells sorted from blood. The receptors here all came from a woman aged 18-30 years in good health.

This clonotype was seen repeatedly, ten times or more. The DNA for the CDR3 is TGTGCCACCAGCGGATTCGGGACAGGACAAACCTACGAGCAGTACTTC. Protein product: CATSGFGTGQTYEQYF. The rearrangement uses TRBV15 and TRBJ2-7; TRBD1 matches at 8 bases. This CDR3 has 16 amino acids. Germline V gene lookup returns CDR1 LNHNV and CDR2 YYDKDF (reference sequence). V shed 5 bases and J 2 bases; nucleotides not matched to a gene: 11.

The chain combines TRBV28 with TRBJ2-2, with 13 bases lining up with TRBD2. The J segment lost 0 bases and the V segment lost 6 bases, leaving 4 bases of the junction unmatched. CDR3 length: 17 residues. CDR1 MDHEN and CDR2 SYDVKM come from the germline V gene. The CDR3 bases are TGTGCCAGCAGGGGACTAGCGGGGTTTTCGAACACCGGGGAGCTGTTTTTT. Translating gives CASRGLAGFSNTGELFF.

The chain has TRBV29-1 and TRBJ2-3, with a tentative D call TRBD2 (7 bases). V lost 4 bases, J lost 0 bases, and 11 bases lay in between. In germline, CDR1 is SQVTM, CDR2 ANQGSEA. The CDR3 is 14 residues long. Written as DNA, the CDR3 is TGCAGCGTTGTAGGGGGGGGAAGCACAGATACGCAGTATTTT. It is translated as CSVVGGGSTDTQYF.

This clonotype showed up many times. This sequence joins TRBV10-3 and TRBJ2-7; 8 positions agree with TRBD1. Germline values: CDR1 ENHRY, CDR2 SYGVKD. The CDR3 is 14 amino acids. The ends lost 6 bases at V and 0 bases at J; junction bases unmatched: 4. The CDR3 loop reads CAISQTGASYEQYF. The CDR3 DNA reads TGTGCCATCAGCCAGACAGGGGCCTCCTACGAGCAGTACTTC.

This clonotype was found a few times. The V call is TRBV15, the J call TRBJ2-7; D not certain. Trimming left V 0 bases short and J 0 bases short, with 6 bases between. CDR1 LNHNV and CDR2 YYDKDF come from the germline V gene (reference sequence). This CDR3 spans 14 amino acids. The CDR3 sequence is CATSRERSSYEQYF. The CDR3 DNA sequence: TGTGCCACCAGCAGAGAACGGAGCTCCTACGAGCAGTACTTC.

In this sample, this clonotype turned up many times. The genes are TRBV10-3 and TRBJ2-7; 8 bases agree with TRBD2. CDR1 is ENHRY, CDR2 SYGVKD, per germline. This CDR3 comprises 15 residues. The J segment lost 3 bases and the V segment lost 5 bases, leaving 9 bases of the junction unmatched. Here the CDR3 DNA reads TGTGCCATCAGTCCCGGACTAGCATTTGGCTACGAGCAGTACTTC. Its translation is CAISPGLAFGYEQYF.

The chain links TRBV20-1 to TRBJ2-7; the match to TRBD2 covers 8 bases. CDR3 size: 15 residues. The V gene end was trimmed by 5 bases and the J gene end by 3 bases; junction bases not matched to a gene: 12. CDR1 DFQATT and CDR2 SNEGSKA come from the germline V gene (reference sequence). Here the CDR3 reads CSASSSGGHIYEQYF. The CDR3 DNA reads as TGCAGTGCTTCGTCCTCGGGGGGGCATATCTACGAGCAGTACTTC.

This clonotype appeared a few times. The chain has TRBV6-5 and TRBJ2-7, with 7 bases lining up with TRBD1. The CDR3 has 15 amino acids. The junction had 7 bases not matched to a gene; V was cut back by 1 base and J by 4 bases. Germline loops: CDR1 MNHEY, CDR2 SVGAGI. CDR3 region: CASSYFTGAGYEQYF. The DNA of the CDR3 is TGTGCCAGCAGTTACTTCACAGGGGCCGGGTACGAGCAGTACTTC.

CDR3 DNA: TGTGCCAGCAGCTACGACGCCTACGAGCAGTACTTC. It yields the protein CASSYDAYEQYF. This chain joins TRBV7-9 and TRBJ2-7, with D unresolved. Germline CDR1 is SEHNR and CDR2 is FQNEAQ (reference sequence). This CDR3 is 12 amino acids long. The V end lost 4 bases, the J end lost 2 bases, and 6 bases lay between the germline ends.

This clonotype was picked up a small number of times. The rearrangement links TRBV7-9 to TRBJ2-2, with 10 bases matching TRBD2. Germline assignment: CDR1 SEHNR and CDR2 FQNEAQ (reference sequence). This CDR3 has 15 amino acids. Unmatched junction bases numbered 6, after V lost 6 bases and J lost 5 bases. This CDR3 is CASSFLAGGTGELFF. CDR3 coding DNA: TGTGCCAGCAGTTTCTTAGCGGGAGGAACCGGGGAGCTGTTTTTT.

In this sample, this clonotype turned up a few times. The chain uses TRBV7-9 and TRBJ2-4; no clear D. Trimming took 6 bases from V and 2 from J, leaving 14 bases between them. CDR3 length: 15 amino acids. Germline V gene sequence: CDR1 SEHNR, CDR2 FQNEAQ (reference sequence). In DNA form, the CDR3 reads TGTGCCAGCAGTCTAGGTACTTTGTCCAAAAACATTCAGTACTTC. It yields the protein CASSLGTLSKNIQYF.

This chain uses TRBV3-1 with TRBJ2-1; 8 bases agree with TRBD1. Germline V gene lookup returns CDR1 LGHDT and CDR2 YNNKEL (reference sequence). J gave up 7 bases and V 1 base, and 3 bases lay outside the gene matches. The CDR3 has 14 residues. The CDR3 nucleotides are TGTGCCAGCAGCCAAGGGACAGGGAAGAATGAGCAGTTCTTC. Translating gives CASSQGTGKNEQFF.

The chain links TRBV7-9 to TRBJ1-1; TRBD1 agrees at 7 bases. The ends lost 4 bases at V and 1 base at J; junction bases unmatched: 3. CDR1 and CDR2 (germline): SEHNR, FQNEAQ (reference sequence). The CDR3 contains 14 residues. In DNA form, the CDR3 reads TGTGCCAGCAGCTCAAGGACAGGGAACACTGAAGCTTTCTTT. It encodes CASSSRTGNTEAFF.

This clonotype has at least ten counts. The V and J genes are TRBV4-1 and TRBJ2-7; D may be TRBD1 (6 bases). The CDR3 runs to 14 residues. With 3 bases removed from V and 1 base from J, the gap between germline ends came to 10 bases. The germline V gene has CDR1 MGHRA and CDR2 YSYEKL. CDR3 in DNA: TGCGCCAGCAGCCAGCCGGGACATTCCTACGAGCAGTACTTC. Residues: CASSQPGHSYEQYF.

This clonotype appeared a few times. The chain recombines TRBV30 with TRBJ2-2, with a possible D match to TRBD1 (5 bases). The CDR3 sequence is 12 residues long. Germline assignment: CDR1 GTSNPN and CDR2 SVGIG (reference sequence). Trimming took 4 bases from V and 4 from J, leaving 7 bases between them. CDR3 sequence (DNA): TGTGCCTGGATGGGGCCCACCGGGGAGCTGTTTTTT. It translates to CAWMGPTGELFF. The variable domain in full, completed from reference TRBV30 and TRBJ2-2, reads SQTIHQWPATLVQPVGSPLSLECTVEGTSNPNLYWYRQAAGRGLQLLFYSVGIGQISSEVPQNLSASRPQDRQFILSSKKLLLSDSGFYLCAWMGPTGELFFGEGSRLTVL.

This clonotype was found once. V and J are TRBV6-2 or TRBV6-3 and TRBJ2-5, with 11 bases fitting TRBD1. From germline, CDR1 is MNHEY and CDR2 SVGEGT. The CDR3 is 15 amino acids. J lost 5 bases, V lost 2 bases, and 4 bases had no gene match. The CDR3 DNA reads TGTGCCAGCAGTTACGGGACAGGGGGAACGGAGACCCAGTACTTC. Protein product: CASSYGTGGTETQYF.

The genes are TRBV7-8 and TRBJ2-1, with D perhaps TRBD2 (7 bases). Trimming removed 5 bases from V and 6 bases from J, with 17 bases in between. The germline gives CDR1 SGHVS, CDR2 FQNEAQ. The length of the CDR3 is 15 residues. The CDR3 DNA reads as TGTGCCAGCAGCCCCCGGGGGGCCGCGGGCAATGAGCAGTTCTTC. Amino acid sequence: CASSPRGAAGNEQFF.

The rearrangement joins TRBV7-8 to TRBJ2-1, with 9 positions matching TRBD2. Germline loops: CDR1 SGHVS, CDR2 FQNEAQ. The trim removed 2 bases at V and 3 bases at J, leaving 11 bases unmatched. This CDR3 is 18 amino acids long. In nucleotides, the CDR3 is TGTGCCAGCAGCTTAACTTGGCAGCGGGGGGAAATCTACAATGAGCAGTTCTTC. Translation: CASSLTWQRGEIYNEQFF.

This clonotype showed up many times. The gene calls are TRBV4-3 and TRBJ2-7; no clear D. The CDR3 is made up of 14 amino acids. The V and J ends lost 0 bases and 3 bases respectively, with 9 bases between them. Germline CDR1 and CDR2: LGHNA and YSLEER. This CDR3 is CASSQEVNGYEQYF. The DNA for the CDR3 is TGCGCCAGCAGCCAAGAAGTTAACGGCTACGAGCAGTACTTC.

This clonotype was seen a handful of times. This sequence joins TRBV20-1 and TRBJ2-5; 9 nucleotides agree with TRBD2. Germline V gene sequence: CDR1 DFQATT, CDR2 SNEGSKA (reference sequence). The CDR3 has 13 amino acids. The J segment lost 1 base and the V segment lost 7 bases, leaving 4 bases of the junction unmatched. The CDR3 protein is CSVLAGIQETQYF. In DNA form, the CDR3 reads TGCAGTGTACTAGCGGGTATCCAAGAGACCCAGTACTTC.

The table lists this clonotype with many counts. The rearrangement uses TRBV7-9 and TRBJ2-1, with 9 bases matching TRBD1. V lost 6 bases and J lost 5; bases outside the gene matches: 8. From germline, CDR1 is SEHNR and CDR2 FQNEAQ (reference sequence). The CDR3 is made up of 15 amino acids. The chain's CDR3 is CASRNRDRDDNEQFF. For the CDR3, the DNA is TGTGCCAGCAGAAACCGGGACAGGGACGACAATGAGCAGTTCTTC.

J is TRBJ1-1 and V is TRBV6-5, with no clear D. The CDR3 consists of 14 residues. V lost 3 bases and J lost 4, with 12 bases in between. CDR1 and CDR2 from the germline V gene are MNHEY and SVGAGI. The CDR3 is CASSYYSAGTEAFF. The CDR3 nucleotides read TGTGCCAGCAGTTATTACTCTGCGGGCACTGAAGCTTTCTTT.

This clonotype has a handful of counts. The chain employs TRBV7-8 and TRBJ2-3; no clear D gene. V was clipped by 1 base and J by 7 bases, with 12 bases between them. This CDR3 has 14 residues. The germline CDR1 and CDR2 sequences are SGHVS and FQNEAQ. CDR3 in DNA: TGTGCCAGCAGCTTAGACGGCCTCGGGTATACGCAGTATTTT. Protein sequence: CASSLDGLGYTQYF.